This TCR beta chain appears in the sequencing data of a study of cytomegalovirus exposure and HLA in healthy donors. Overall study findings and caveats: What TCR beta sequences reportedly achieved was accurate prediction of HLA-A and HLA-B alleles in most subjects.

The V gene end was trimmed by 4 bases and the J gene end by 5 bases; junction bases not matched to a gene: 11. Germline lookup yields CDR1 SGHDN and CDR2 FVKESK. The CDR3 consists of 16 residues. As to this clone: The antigen is unknown.

Researchers ran the PCR with 60 Vbeta and 13 Jbeta primers. Method: immunoSEQ multiplex PCR; TCRdb's copy keeps in-frame clones and lacks some. This sample has roughly 150,000 clones, with 60% to 80% found just once. The sequenced sample was PBMCs. The origin of this receptor is a male donor in good health and CMV-seronegative. The chain combines TRBV14 with TRBJ2-3; 8 bases align to TRBD2. The CDR3 region is CASSRPGTSLVDTQYF. CDR3 in DNA: TGTGCCAGCAGCCGCCCCGGGACTAGTTTGGTAGATACGCAGTATTTT.